This TCR beta chain stems from a study of blood T cell repertoires in COVID-19 (dated by TCRdb to the early 2020s). Describing the broader study: Collaborator samples came from the United States, Italy and Spain and covered acute and convalescent phases of COVID-19. Where available, HLA class I and class II types were taken from metadata supplied by the sample provider and were not determined by assay-based typing. Subjects who had been exposed to COVID-19, were actively infected with it, or had recovered from it provided the deeply sampled blood TCRbeta repertoires that made up the dataset. Samples were obtained from the ongoing ImmuneRACE study (first 160 participants) and from about 1,300 subjects provided by 6 global collaborators. The material from the prospective study consisted of cDNA or gDNA derived from T cells, B-cell-depleted T cells, or PBMCs. The repertoires were released in a freely available public database meant as a resource for research on the immune response to SARS-CoV-2. The sample metadata nearly always contained a de-identified subject ID, COVID-19 status, age in years and sex.

Unmatched junction bases come to 2, with V trimmed by 3 bases and J by 5 bases. CDR1 and CDR2 (SEHNR, FQNEAQ) derive from the germline V gene (reference sequence). The CDR3 spans 14 residues, from the cysteine through the phenylalanine. The sequence is cut down to CDR3 DNA, 42 bases in frame from base 1. Broader findings and caveats from the paper: Clinical and demographic metadata were provided uncurated, with the amount varying by source and participant.

Concerning this clone: There is no known antigen for this receptor. Base qualities are missing; no much larger clone stands one base away.

The collaborating institutions used their own protocols to collect whole blood in K2EDTA tubes. For TCRbeta analysis, collaborator samples were shipped as frozen whole blood, as isolated PBMCs, or as DNA extracted from either sample type. TCRbeta CDR3 regions were amplified from genomic DNA using the immunoSEQ Assay, a bias-controlled multiplex PCR. Regarding the original processing steps: Within the assay, amplification of reference gene primers was used to estimate how many nucleated cells each sample contained. To quantify the absolute abundance of each unique TCRbeta CDR3 rearrangement, sequence reads were collapsed and filtered. Productive Simpson clonality was computed per sample as the square root of Simpson's diversity index over productive rearrangements. TCRdb's version of the immuneACCESS table is confined to in-frame rearrangements and falls short of the full clone set. An unresolved V gene accounts for under half of the shortfall where checked; the remainder is of unknown origin. D and trimming were read from the DNA, whereas the V and J calls and clone size are those reported in that table. For this sample the table gives 57,000 or so clones, of which around 80% were detected only once. Of the sample, around 21% falls within the top ten clones.

Recombination joined TRBV7-9 with TRBJ1-4; the central 8 bases match TRBD1. The receptor's source is a woman of 80 years or more with active or convalescent COVID-19. Source material: peripheral blood. The CDR3 is CASSLGQANEKLFF. The sequenced DNA is TGTGCCAGCAGCTTGGGACAGGCAAATGAAAAACTGTTTTTT.